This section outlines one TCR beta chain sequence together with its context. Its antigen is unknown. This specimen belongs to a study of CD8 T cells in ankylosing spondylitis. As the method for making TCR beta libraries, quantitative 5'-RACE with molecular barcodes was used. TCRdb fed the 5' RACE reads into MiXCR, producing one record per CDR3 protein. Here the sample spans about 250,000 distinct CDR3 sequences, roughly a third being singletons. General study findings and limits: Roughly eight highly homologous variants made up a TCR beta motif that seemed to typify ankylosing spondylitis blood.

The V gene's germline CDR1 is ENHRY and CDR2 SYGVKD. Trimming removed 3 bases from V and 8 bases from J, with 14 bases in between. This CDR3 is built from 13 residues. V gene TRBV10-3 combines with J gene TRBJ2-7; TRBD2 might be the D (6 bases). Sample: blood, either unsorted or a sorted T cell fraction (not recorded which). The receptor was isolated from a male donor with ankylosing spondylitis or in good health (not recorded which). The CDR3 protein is CAISEGGGNKQYF. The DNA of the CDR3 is TGTGCCATCAGTGAAGGTGGAGGGAACAAGCAGTACTTC.